Listed here are 30 T cell receptor beta chains from one sample, sequenced in a study of prognosis after radiotherapy for stage I lung cancer. Two-round multiplex PCR amplified TCR beta CDR3 from genomic DNA. Amplification during the initial PCR round employed primers specific to each TRBV and TRBJ gene. TCRdb ran MiXCR on the multiplex PCR reads and lists one entry per CDR3 protein. The sample consists of roughly 13,000 distinct CDR3 sequences, around 27% of them appearing once. This material consisted of PBMCs, taken before or after stereotactic body radiation therapy (not recorded which). Receptor source: a donor aged 50 or older with non-small cell lung cancer.

As to this clonotype: A read error is likely here: a far larger clone is one base away. The CDR3 loop is CASRGDSSSGNTIYF. The CDR3 DNA is TGTGCCAGCAGGGGGGACAGTAGCTCTGGAAACACCATATATTTT. The chain links TRBV6-4 to TRBJ1-3; 7 bases map to TRBD1. J lost 0 bases, V lost 6 bases, and 5 bases had no gene match. The CDR3 is 15 residues long. CDR1 is MRHNA, CDR2 SNTAGT, per germline.

This clonotype was observed at least ten times. The chain links TRBV5-1 to TRBJ2-6, with unresolved D. The CDR3 totals 16 residues. Trimming stripped 0 bases from V and 1 base from J, with 8 bases between. In germline, CDR1 is SGHRS, CDR2 YFSETQ. CDR3 residues: CASSLALGSGANVLTF. Written as DNA, the CDR3 is TGCGCCAGCAGCTTGGCTTTGGGTTCTGGGGCCAACGTCCTGACTTTC.

This clonotype turned up a few times. The junction and the germline gene differ at one end; a read error may be behind it. The rearrangement links TRBV6-2 or TRBV6-3 to TRBJ2-5; 9 bases agree with TRBD1. Per germline, CDR1 MNHEY and CDR2 SVGEGT. The CDR3 consists of 14 residues. The CDR3 bases are TGTGCCAACAGTCCCGGGACAGGGAAGCCGACCCATTACTTC. Encoded protein: CANSPGTGKPTHYF.

This clonotype has only one observation. A far larger clone is one base from this, pointing to a likely read error. This chain connects TRBV6-4 to TRBJ1-1; D is uncertain. Germline CDR1 reads MRHNA; CDR2 reads SNTAGT. This CDR3 has 13 amino acids. Here the CDR3 DNA reads TGTGCCAGCACTGACGTCATGAACACTGAATCTTTCTTT. Encoded protein: CASTDVMNTESFF.

V gene TRBV6-8 combines with J gene TRBJ2-5; D not resolved. Trimming left V 5 bases short and J 0 bases short, with 13 bases between. Germline-derived CDR1 and CDR2 are MNHGY and SAAAGT. This CDR3 contains 15 residues. CDR3 DNA sequence: TGTGCCAGCAGTACCTCTACATTGAACCAAGAGACCCAGTACTTC. It translates to CASSTSTLNQETQYF.

This clonotype was seen many times. The rearrangement links TRBV5-4 to TRBJ2-5; 7 nucleotides match TRBD2. With 3 bases clipped from V and 1 base from J, the junction kept 6 bases outside the gene matches. The CDR3 runs to 15 residues. Germline V gene sequence: CDR1 SGHNT, CDR2 YYREEE (reference sequence). The CDR3 protein is CASSWAGAPQETQYF. CDR3 coding DNA: TGTGCCAGCAGCTGGGCGGGAGCCCCCCAAGAGACCCAGTACTTC.

This clonotype was found many times. The chain has TRBV7-9 and TRBJ1-4; D gene ambiguous. The CDR3 is made up of 14 amino acids. Germline CDR1 SEHNR, CDR2 FQNEAQ (reference sequence). The V and J ends lost 5 bases and 5 bases respectively, with 12 bases between them. CDR3 DNA: TGTGCCAGCAGCGCCCAGACGGGGAATGAAAAACTGTTTTTT. Translating it yields CASSAQTGNEKLFF.

This clonotype has a count of ten or more. J is TRBJ2-5 and V is TRBV30; the D gene is possibly TRBD2 (6 bases). From germline, CDR1 is GTSNPN and CDR2 SVGIG (reference sequence). There are 15 residues in the CDR3. With 3 bases removed from V and 5 bases from J, the gap between germline ends came to 19 bases. As DNA, the CDR3 is TGTGCCTGGAGAGTTTCGGGGGACGCGGTTGAGACCCAGTACTTC. It yields the protein CAWRVSGDAVETQYF.

In its sample, this clonotype is medium-sized. The chain employs TRBV7-9 and TRBJ2-5; 8 bases match TRBD2. Germline CDR1 SEHNR, CDR2 FQNEAQ (reference sequence). V dropped 5 bases and J dropped 5; count of bases not matched to a gene: 16. The CDR3 length is 17 residues. CDR3 nucleotide sequence: TGTGCCAGCAGCCCCTCGATGGTAGCGGGGTATTGGGAGACCCAGTACTTC. Protein: CASSPSMVAGYWETQYF.

This clonotype was observed at least ten times. The J gene is TRBJ1-1, the V gene TRBV5-8, with D possibly matching TRBD1 (6 bases). CDR3 length: 14 residues. Looked up from germline, CDR1 is SGHTS and CDR2 is YDEGEE. The germline V and J ends were trimmed by 4 bases and 2 bases, with 12 bases remaining between them. Written as DNA, the CDR3 is TGTGCCAGCAGCAAAACAGGGTTTAACACTGAAGCTTTCTTT. Translating it yields CASSKTGFNTEAFF.

As regards this clonotype: A far larger clone differs by one base, so this is likely a read error. The chain combines TRBV6-4 with TRBJ2-1, with 12 bases aligning to TRBD2. Looked up from germline, CDR1 is MRHNA and CDR2 is SNTAGT. J gave up 6 bases and V 7 bases, and 13 bases lay outside the gene matches. The CDR3 extends over 17 amino acids. In nucleotides, the CDR3 is TGTGCCAGCACAGATTCTAGCGGGAGGGCCAGTTTCAATGAGCAGTTCTTC. Translated: CASTDSSGRASFNEQFF.

Within the sample, this clonotype is medium-sized (0.01 to 0.1%). This chain uses TRBV20-1 with TRBJ2-1; a possible D gene is TRBD1 (6 bases). The V and J ends lost 3 bases and 4 bases respectively, with 16 bases between them. Germline V gives CDR1 DFQATT, CDR2 SNEGSKA (reference sequence). The CDR3 covers 15 residues. The CDR3 protein is CSASYRDISYNEQFF. The DNA for the CDR3 is TGCAGTGCTAGTTACCGGGACATCTCTTACAATGAGCAGTTCTTC.

This clonotype is judged medium-sized. The J gene is TRBJ2-7, the V gene TRBV7-2; 9 bases agree with TRBD1. Germline V gives CDR1 SGHTA, CDR2 FQGNSA. With V trimmed by 4 bases and J by 4 bases, 11 bases remained unmatched. The CDR3 has 16 residues. The CDR3, as DNA: TGTGCCAGCAGCTCTCCAACAGGGGGCAACTGGTACGAGCAGTACTTC. Translated: CASSSPTGGNWYEQYF.

There are many counts of this clonotype. The chain is built from TRBV19 and TRBJ1-5; D perhaps matches TRBD1 (6 bases). Germline V gives CDR1 LNHDA, CDR2 SQIVND (reference sequence). The CDR3 has 17 residues. Trimming cost V 3 bases and J 4 bases, with 19 bases left between them. Here the CDR3 DNA reads TGTGCCAGTAGTATGCGGGGAGGGGGACACCAAAATCAGCCCCAGCATTTT. This gives the protein CASSMRGGGHQNQPQHF.

This clonotype was recorded only once. V gene TRBV24-1 combines with J gene TRBJ2-5; D gene uncertain. Trimming took off 4 bases at V and 3 bases at J, with 14 bases between the two ends. The CDR3 is 15 residues long. From germline, CDR1 is KGHDR and CDR2 SFDVKD. Here the CDR3 reads CATSDPNIPKETQYF. The CDR3 DNA reads TGTGCCACCAGTGACCCGAACATCCCCAAAGAGACCCAGTACTTC.

The table lists this clonotype with many counts. The chain recombines TRBV2 with TRBJ2-7; D unresolved. Trimming pared 3 bases from V and 2 bases from J, leaving 8 bases between. The CDR3 consists of 13 residues. The V gene's germline CDR1 is SNHLY and CDR2 FYNNEI. The CDR3 region has the DNA TGTGCCAGCAGTGAGGTTAGGGCCTACGAGCAGTACTTC. The encoded protein is CASSEVRAYEQYF.

This sequence joins TRBV19 and TRBJ2-3; D is undetermined. Germline V lookup: CDR1 LNHDA, CDR2 SQIVND (reference sequence). Trimming took 0 bases from V and 13 from J, leaving 14 bases between them. This CDR3 spans 13 amino acids. The CDR3: CASSIDNTDPKYF. The CDR3, as DNA: TGTGCCAGTAGTATAGATAACACAGATCCGAAGTATTTT.

This clonotype was seen repeatedly, ten times or more. The chain couples TRBV20-1 to TRBJ2-2, with 11 bases identical to TRBD2. Looked up from germline, CDR1 is DFQATT and CDR2 is SNEGSKA (reference sequence). This CDR3 contains 14 residues. V trimming: 1 base; J trimming: 5 bases; junction bases outside the gene matches: 0. In DNA form, the CDR3 reads TGCAGTGCTAGAGGACTAGCGGGGACCGGGGAGCTGTTTTTT. Translating it yields CSARGLAGTGELFF.

This clonotype was observed at least ten times. This sequence may be a read error, since a much larger clone differs from it by one base. The V gene is TRBV6-5, the J gene TRBJ2-7, with TRBD2 identical over 10 bases. Germline CDR1 is MNHEY and CDR2 is SVGAGI. CDR3 length: 15 amino acids. CDR3 region: CTSSYSGTSVYEQYF. CDR3 DNA: TGTACCAGCAGTTACTCCGGGACTAGCGTTTACGAGCAGTACTTC.

By its share, this clonotype is medium-sized. V gene TRBV12-3 or TRBV12-4 combines with J gene TRBJ2-2; D not resolved. V lost 3 bases to trimming and J lost 7 bases, with 6 bases between them. CDR3 size: 12 residues. Here the CDR3 reads CASSFSSGELFF. The CDR3, as DNA: TGTGCCAGCAGTTTCAGTAGCGGGGAGCTGTTTTTT.

This clonotype showed up many times. The V gene is TRBV13, the J gene TRBJ2-3; TRBD2 is a possible D gene (6 bases). Germline V lookup: CDR1 PRHDT, CDR2 FYEKMQ (reference sequence). This CDR3 spans 14 amino acids. V gave up 1 base and J gave up 2 bases, with 7 bases separating them. CDR3 DNA: TGTGCCAGCAGCTTAGCGGGAGCCACAGATACGCAGTATTTT. Its translation: CASSLAGATDTQYF.

This clonotype is labeled medium-sized. The chain uses TRBV19 and TRBJ2-7; 7 nucleotides line up with TRBD2. Germline V lookup: CDR1 LNHDA, CDR2 SQIVND (reference sequence). CDR3 length equals 11 residues. After removal of 8 bases from V and 6 bases from J, the junction contained 4 bases not matched to a gene. In nucleotides, the CDR3 is TGTGCCAGTGGGGGGGTCTCCGAGCAGTACTTC. Translation gives CASGGVSEQYF.

This clonotype was picked up many times. The chain employs TRBV5-1 and TRBJ2-1, with D possibly matching TRBD2 (7 bases). The germline CDR1 and CDR2 sequences are SGHRS and YFSETQ. The CDR3 is 17 residues long. The V and J ends lost 0 bases and 7 bases respectively, with 20 bases between them. CDR3 DNA: TGCGCCAGCAGCTTGGGGGGAGGGGGGGCAGAGCGGAATGAGCAGTTCTTC. Its protein is CASSLGGGGAERNEQFF.

This clonotype occurred many times. V gene TRBV5-6 combines with J gene TRBJ2-5, with 10 bases aligning to TRBD2. This CDR3 comprises 15 residues. Germline-derived CDR1 and CDR2 are SGHDT and YYEEEE. V gave up 4 bases and J gave up 3 bases; unmatched junction bases: 6. The CDR3 here is CASSHTGTSEETQYF. The CDR3 region has the DNA TGTGCCAGCAGCCACACCGGGACTAGCGAAGAGACCCAGTACTTC.

In its sample, this clonotype was seen many times. The rearrangement joins TRBV20-1 to TRBJ2-7; perhaps TRBD1 as D (7 bases). V lost 6 bases, J lost 1 base, and 19 bases lay in between. This CDR3 is built from 15 residues. Germline V gene lookup returns CDR1 DFQATT and CDR2 SNEGSKA (reference sequence). CDR3 bases: TGCAGTGCCGCGGGATGGGCAGGGGGATCCTACGAGCAGTACTTC. It is translated as CSAAGWAGGSYEQYF.

A single count supports this clonotype. A far larger clone is just one base off, so this is likely a read error. This rearrangement joins TRBV6-4 to TRBJ1-6, with D perhaps TRBD1 (5 bases). Germline CDR1 reads MRHNA; CDR2 reads SNTAGT. This CDR3 has 19 amino acids. V lost 5 bases and J 5 bases, leaving 25 bases between the germline ends. The CDR3 loop is CASSTPKLGPEGNNSPLHF. CDR3 sequence (DNA): TGTGCCAGCAGTACCCCCAAGCTCGGCCCGGAGGGGAATAATTCACCCCTCCACTTT.

This clonotype is medium-sized within its sample. The J gene is TRBJ2-1, the V gene TRBV9; D unclear. Trimming took off 4 bases at V and 7 bases at J, with 21 bases between the two ends. CDR1 and CDR2 (germline): SGDLS, YYNGEE. The CDR3 extends over 16 amino acids. CDR3 coding DNA: TGTGCCAGCAGCACTCGGACCTCAAAGGTGGCAAATGAGCAGTTCTTC. Amino acids: CASSTRTSKVANEQFF.

As for this clonotype: Mismatch with germline at one junction end may stem from a read error. This sequence joins TRBV2 and TRBJ2-3, with D perhaps matching TRBD1 (6 bases). The CDR3 extends over 14 amino acids. Germline V gene lookup returns CDR1 SNHLY and CDR2 FYNNEI. CDR3 loop: CASSTGMESDAQYF. The CDR3 DNA reads TGTGCCAGCAGTACAGGGATGGAATCAGATGCGCAGTATTTT.

This clonotype is classed as medium-sized (0.01 to 0.1%). V gene TRBV27 combines with J gene TRBJ2-7; 13 bases are a match to TRBD2. V gave up 6 bases and J gave up 5 bases; unmatched junction bases: 10. The CDR3 has 16 residues. From germline, CDR1 is MNHEY and CDR2 SMNVEV (reference sequence). The CDR3 nucleotides read TGTGCCAGCAGCCATGGACTAGCGGGAGTAATTAACGAGCAGTACTTC. Its protein is CASSHGLAGVINEQYF.

The chain couples TRBV7-8 to TRBJ2-1; TRBD1 might be the D (6 bases). The germline CDR1 and CDR2 sequences are SGHVS and FQNEAQ. The germline V and J ends were trimmed by 5 bases and 4 bases, with 12 bases remaining between them. The CDR3 is 14 amino acids. CDR3 protein: CASSSEDRYNEQFF. CDR3 in DNA: TGTGCCAGCAGCAGCGAGGACAGATACAATGAGCAGTTCTTC.